These 27 T cell receptor beta chains originate from one sample sequenced in a study of blood T cell repertoires in COVID-19. The table came from immunoSEQ multiplex PCR; TCRdb's copy has only in-frame clones and leaves some out. The table lists 110,000 to 150,000 clones, 75% to 90% of them singletons, with roughly 4% in the top ten. The sample comprised peripheral blood. All receptors come from a woman older than 75 with acute or convalescent COVID-19.

The chain carries TRBV10-1 and TRBJ1-2; TRBD1 matches at 8 bases. The CDR3 contains 15 residues. V was clipped by 0 bases and J by 2 bases; unmatched bases: 2. Germline-derived CDR1 and CDR2 are WNHNN and SYGVQD (reference sequence). The CDR3 DNA reads as TGCGCCAGCAGTGAGTCCGGGGACAGGAACTATGGCTACACCTTC. Residues: CASSESGDRNYGYTF.

The chain is built from TRBV3-1 (or the pseudogene TRBV3-2) and TRBJ1-5; 8 bases are a match to TRBD1. The CDR3 is made up of 16 amino acids. The V segment lost 3 bases and the J segment 6 bases; nucleotides outside the gene matches: 10. Germline loops: CDR1 LGHDT, CDR2 YNNKEL (reference sequence). CDR3 amino acids: CASSHRGDRGAQPQHF. In DNA form, the CDR3 reads TGTGCCAGCAGCCACAGGGGAGACAGGGGAGCTCAGCCCCAGCATTTT.

This chain links TRBV15 with TRBJ2-5; possibly TRBD1 for D (6 bases). V was clipped by 0 bases and J by 2 bases, with 10 bases between them. CDR1 is LNHNV, CDR2 YYDKDF, per germline (reference sequence). The CDR3 loop spans 15 amino acids. CDR3 sequence reads: CATSRDPGAQETQYF. The CDR3 region has the DNA TGTGCCACCAGCAGAGATCCAGGGGCTCAAGAGACCCAGTACTTC.

The J gene is TRBJ1-1, the V gene TRBV5-1; 7 nucleotides align to TRBD1. Germline CDR1 reads SGHRS; CDR2 reads YFSETQ. V lost 5 bases to trimming and J lost 0 bases; unmatched junction nucleotides: 4. The CDR3 is made up of 14 amino acids. CDR3 amino acids: CASRSGQMNTEAFF. CDR3 nucleotide sequence: TGCGCCAGCAGGTCGGGACAGATGAACACTGAAGCTTTCTTT.

This chain uses TRBV5-1 with TRBJ2-3; TRBD2 matches at 11 bases. Germline values: CDR1 SGHRS, CDR2 YFSETQ. Trimming at V came to 0 bases and at J to 8 bases, leaving 5 bases not matched to a gene. This CDR3 spans 15 amino acids. The CDR3 region has the DNA TGCGCCAGCAGCTTGGTAGCGGGGGGGCCGGGTACGCAGTATTTT. As protein: CASSLVAGGPGTQYF.

The chain recombines TRBV7-3 with TRBJ2-3; 7 nucleotides line up with TRBD2. The CDR3 length is 15 residues. With V trimmed by 3 bases and J by 2 bases, 5 bases remained unmatched. Per germline, CDR1 SGHTA and CDR2 FQGTGA. CDR3 in DNA: TGTGCCAGCAGCTTGGGTAGCGGGTCCACAGATACGCAGTATTTT. Translation gives CASSLGSGSTDTQYF. Combining the CDR3 with reference TRBV7-3 and TRBJ2-3 gives the whole variable domain GAGVSQTPSNKVTEKGKYVELRCDPISGHTALYWYRQSLGQGPEFLIYFQGTGAADDSGLPNDRFFAVRPEGSVSTLKIQRTERGDSAVYLCASSLGSGSTDTQYFGPGTRLTVL.

This clone has only a few counts. This chain uses TRBV30 with TRBJ2-2; perhaps TRBD2 as D (5 bases). The CDR3 length is 15 residues. V gave up 0 bases and J gave up 7 bases, with 15 bases separating them. In germline, CDR1 is GTSNPN, CDR2 SVGIG (reference sequence). The CDR3 sequence: CAWSVLGARRGELFF. For the CDR3, the DNA is TGTGCCTGGAGTGTACTGGGAGCCCGACGCGGGGAGCTGTTTTTT.

The chain employs TRBV27 and TRBJ1-5, with TRBD1 identical over 9 bases. Germline lookup yields CDR1 MNHEY and CDR2 SMNVEV (reference sequence). There are 12 residues in the CDR3. J was trimmed by 4 bases and V by 10 bases; bases with no gene match: 2. The CDR3 protein is CATGTGNQPQHF. DNA for the CDR3: TGTGCCACCGGGACAGGGAATCAGCCCCAGCATTTT.

The rearrangement uses TRBV5-1 and TRBJ1-1; 7 bases are a match to TRBD1. Germline assignment: CDR1 SGHRS and CDR2 YFSETQ. This CDR3 contains 14 residues. Trimming took 1 base from V and 4 from J; bases not matched to a gene: 4. The CDR3 sequence: CASSLTTGATEAFF. The CDR3 DNA is TGCGCCAGCAGCTTGACAACAGGGGCCACTGAAGCTTTCTTT. Drawing the rest from reference TRBV5-1 and TRBJ1-1, the complete variable domain is KAGVTQTPRYLIKTRGQQVTLSCSPISGHRSVSWYQQTPGQGLQFLFEYFSETQRNKGNFPGRFSGRQFSNSRSEMNVSTLELGDSALYLCASSLTTGATEAFFGQGTRLTVV.

This clone has only one observation. The chain uses TRBV7-9 and TRBJ1-2, with 8 bases lining up with TRBD1. This CDR3 has 16 amino acids. Germline CDR1 and CDR2: SEHNR and FQNEAQ (reference sequence). The V segment lost 3 bases and the J segment 4 bases; nucleotides outside the gene matches: 10. The CDR3 coding sequence is TGTGCCAGCAGCTTCCAGGGGGCAACTATTTTCTATGGCTACACCTTC. Translating it yields CASSFQGATIFYGYTF.

This clone was seen just once. This sequence joins TRBV28 and TRBJ1-4; unclear D gene. Germline assignment: CDR1 MDHEN and CDR2 SYDVKM. The CDR3 is 15 amino acids. V shed 4 bases and J shed 4 bases, with 13 bases lying between them. The CDR3 sequence: CASSYGRGGNEKLFF. The CDR3 DNA reads TGTGCCAGCAGTTACGGGCGGGGTGGTAATGAAAAACTGTTTTTT. Supplemented by reference TRBV28 and TRBJ1-4, the full variable domain reads DVKVTQSSRYLVKRTGEKVFLECVQDMDHENMFWYRQDPGLGLRLIYFSYDVKMKEKGDIPEGYSVSREKKERFSLILESASTNQTSMYLCASSYGRGGNEKLFFGSGTQLSVL.

V and J are TRBV2 and TRBJ1-5; maybe TRBD1 (5 bases). The CDR3 runs to 15 residues. The germline V gene has CDR1 SNHLY and CDR2 FYNNEI. V lost 6 bases, J lost 0 bases, and 12 bases lay in between. The CDR3 coding sequence is TGTGCCAGCAGGGGCGGGGCAAATAGCAATCAGCCCCAGCATTTT. Protein: CASRGGANSNQPQHF.

The rearrangement links TRBV10-3 to TRBJ1-3; tentative D call: TRBD1 (6 bases). Deletions cut 10 bases from V and 0 bases from J, with 19 bases between. Per germline, CDR1 ENHRY and CDR2 SYGVKD. This CDR3 spans 16 amino acids. Here the CDR3 DNA reads TGTGCCACCACCAGGGGTGTAAGGGGCTCTGGAAACACCATATATTTT. It encodes CATTRGVRGSGNTIYF.

CDR3 amino acids: CATSDLEFGGVDTQYF. CDR3 bases: TGTGCCACCAGTGATTTGGAGTTCGGGGGAGTGGATACGCAGTATTTT. V and J are TRBV24-1 and TRBJ2-3; tentatively, D is TRBD2 (6 bases). Germline CDR1 and CDR2: KGHDR and SFDVKD. V was cut by 0 bases and J by 6 bases, with 15 bases left in between. CDR3 length: 16 residues.

V is TRBV30 and J is TRBJ1-5; D is unresolved. CDR1 and CDR2 (germline): GTSNPN, SVGIG (reference sequence). V was pared by 2 bases and J by 7 bases, with 12 bases between. There are 13 residues in the CDR3. Here the CDR3 DNA reads TGTGCCTGGAGTAGGTACAGTGAGCAGCCCCAGCATTTT. It codes for CAWSRYSEQPQHF.

The rearrangement links TRBV5-1 to TRBJ2-7, with TRBD2 identical over 11 bases. J was trimmed by 3 bases and V by 4 bases; bases with no gene match: 9. Germline CDR1 and CDR2: SGHRS and YFSETQ. The length of the CDR3 is 16 residues. CDR3 coding DNA: TGCGCCAGCAGCCCCGTTGGACTAGCGGGTAGCTACGAGCAGTACTTC. Translating it yields CASSPVGLAGSYEQYF.

A single count supports this clone. The chain recombines TRBV5-6 with TRBJ2-1, with D possibly matching TRBD1 (5 bases). The CDR3 spans 16 residues. Germline V gene lookup returns CDR1 SGHDT and CDR2 YYEEEE. The V end was cut by 2 bases, the J end by 6 bases, with 18 bases between. The CDR3 DNA follows: TGTGCCAGCAGCTTAGGTTGGCAGGAAGGGGCCAATGAGCAGTTCTTC. Its translation: CASSLGWQEGANEQFF.

The V and J genes are TRBV5-5 and TRBJ1-5; the D is unclear. Germline V gene sequence: CDR1 SGHKS, CDR2 YYEKEE (reference sequence). With 4 bases removed from V and 5 bases from J, the gap between germline ends came to 16 bases. The CDR3 is 15 amino acids. This CDR3 is CASSRRPADDQPQHF. CDR3 nucleotide sequence: TGTGCCAGCAGCCGGCGCCCAGCGGACGATCAGCCCCAGCATTTT.

The CDR3 reads CAWKSLTGGGYTF. As DNA, the CDR3 is TGTGCCTGGAAATCACTCACGGGGGGCGGCTACACCTTC. The chain couples TRBV30 to TRBJ1-2; TRBD1 might be the D (6 bases). This CDR3 is 13 amino acids long. The germline V gene encodes CDR1 GTSNPN and CDR2 SVGIG (reference sequence). Trimming stripped 4 bases from V and 8 bases from J, with 17 bases between.

The chain recombines TRBV24-1 with TRBJ2-5; 14 bases agree with TRBD2. Germline CDR1 reads KGHDR; CDR2 reads SFDVKD. The CDR3 runs 15 residues. The trim removed 7 bases at V and 7 bases at J, leaving 7 bases unmatched. CDR3 region: CATSRTSGGLGTQYF. As DNA, the CDR3 is TGTGCCACCAGCCGGACTAGCGGGGGGTTGGGGACCCAGTACTTC.

The chain combines TRBV10-3 with TRBJ2-2, with 9 positions matching TRBD1. The germline V gene has CDR1 ENHRY and CDR2 SYGVKD. With 9 bases clipped from V and 0 bases from J, the junction kept 8 bases outside the gene matches. The CDR3 totals 16 residues. CDR3 amino acids: CAIPRDRGTNTGELFF. The CDR3 DNA follows: TGTGCCATACCCCGAGACAGGGGGACGAACACCGGGGAGCTGTTTTTT.

V is TRBV18 and J is TRBJ2-3; 13 positions match TRBD2. CDR1 KGHSH and CDR2 LQKENI come from the germline V gene. The CDR3 is 19 residues long. The V segment lost 3 bases and the J segment 4 bases; nucleotides outside the gene matches: 13. CDR3 in amino acids: CASSPGLAGHIEDPDTQYF. Here the CDR3 DNA reads TGTGCCAGCTCACCGGGACTAGCGGGGCACATAGAAGACCCAGATACGCAGTATTTT.

The chain is built from TRBV9 and TRBJ2-3; weak D call: TRBD2 (5 bases). The V and J ends lost 4 bases and 1 base respectively, with 10 bases between them. CDR1 and CDR2 from the germline V gene are SGDLS and YYNGEE. There are 14 residues in the CDR3. The CDR3 reads CASSRELGTDTQYF. The CDR3 DNA is TGTGCCAGCAGCAGGGAGCTTGGCACAGATACGCAGTATTTT.

The chain has TRBV6-6 and TRBJ2-7; 8 bases fit TRBD1. In germline, CDR1 is MNHNY, CDR2 SVGAGI (reference sequence). This CDR3 spans 14 amino acids. Germline trimming cut 2 bases from V and 7 bases from J; bases unmatched to any gene: 7. CDR3 bases: TGTGCCAGCAGTTACCCCCAGAGACAGGGGGAGCAGTACTTC. This gives the protein CASSYPQRQGEQYF.

In this sample, this clone turned up once. J is TRBJ1-1 and V is TRBV2; D might be TRBD1 (5 bases). In germline, CDR1 is SNHLY, CDR2 FYNNEI. Trimming took off 7 bases at V and 1 base at J, with 13 bases between the two ends. The CDR3 is made up of 14 amino acids. This chain's CDR3 is CASKERGTNTEAFF. DNA of the CDR3: TGTGCCAGCAAGGAGCGGGGCACGAACACTGAAGCTTTCTTT.

The CDR3 DNA sequence: TGTGCCAGTAGGAAACGAACAGGGAAAGAAAGGGAGCCCCAGCATTTT. Its protein is CASRKRTGKEREPQHF. The V and J genes are TRBV19 and TRBJ1-5, with D tentatively TRBD1 (6 bases). From germline, CDR1 is LNHDA and CDR2 SQIVND (reference sequence). Trimming cost V 6 bases and J 8 bases, with 23 bases left between them. CDR3 length: 16 amino acids.

This clone was seen more than once but under ten times. V and J are TRBV19 and TRBJ2-1; 9 nucleotides line up with TRBD1. With 4 bases clipped from V and 15 bases from J, the junction kept 13 bases outside the gene matches. This CDR3 is built from 14 residues. Germline assignment: CDR1 LNHDA and CDR2 SQIVND (reference sequence). The CDR3 coding sequence is TGTGCCAGTAGTAGCACAGGGGGCGCTTCCGTCTTGTTCTTC. The encoded protein is CASSSTGGASVLFF.